A single T cell receptor (beta chain) is shown here with its context. Original processing notes: Scientists estimated how many nucleated cells there were by amplifying reference gene primers. The data were produced by immunoSEQ multiplex PCR, yet TCRdb's version contains in-frame clones alone and is incomplete. The V and J calls and clone size come from that table; D and trimming were worked out from the DNA. The data contain roughly 90,000 clones, approximately 85% of them singletons. The data derive from a study of blood T cell repertoires in COVID-19. Overall study: Sites in the United States, Italy and Spain provided acute and convalescent COVID-19 samples.

The CDR3 loop spans 18 amino acids. Germline V gene sequence: CDR1 SGHNT, CDR2 YENEEA. V was clipped by 4 bases and J by 9 bases; unmatched bases: 15. The chain employs TRBV11-3 and TRBJ2-1, with 13 bases matching TRBD2. This receptor was taken from a human donor in a cohort sampled during active COVID-19. What was sequenced was peripheral blood. The CDR3 bases are TGTGCCAGCAGCTCCTACATCCCCACTAGCGGGAGGGCTGGTGAGCAGTTCTTC. Encoded protein: CASSSYIPTSGRAGEQFF.